Listed here are 28 T cell receptor beta chains from one sample, sequenced in a study of cytomegalovirus exposure and HLA in healthy donors. Amplification used 60 Vbeta primers and 13 Jbeta primers. Libraries were prepared by immunoSEQ multiplex PCR; TCRdb keeps only in-frame clonotypes and omits some of them. The data show 100,000 to 150,000 clones, about three quarters seen once. The sample comprised PBMCs. Every receptor here comes from a woman aged 55-70 years in good health and CMV-seropositive.

This clone was observed a few times. V usage is TRBV5-8 and J usage is TRBJ2-3, with D unresolved. CDR3 length: 12 amino acids. CDR1 is SGHTS and CDR2 is YDEGEE in the germline V gene. Trimming pared 3 bases from V and 4 bases from J, leaving 6 bases between. The CDR3 DNA sequence: TGTGCCAGCAGCTCCCTTTCAGATACGCAGTATTTT. The encoded protein is CASSSLSDTQYF.

The rearrangement links TRBV2 to TRBJ1-6, with D perhaps matching TRBD1 (5 bases). Trimming removed 3 bases from V and 9 bases from J, with 12 bases in between. The CDR3 is 14 residues long. The germline gives CDR1 SNHLY, CDR2 FYNNEI. CDR3 in amino acids: CASSDQGHGSPLHF. The CDR3 region has the DNA TGTGCCAGCAGTGACCAGGGTCATGGTTCACCCCTCCACTTT.

The rearrangement uses TRBV25-1 and TRBJ2-5; weak D call: TRBD1 (5 bases). The V end lost 5 bases, the J end lost 7 bases, and 14 bases lay between the germline ends. Germline V gene lookup returns CDR1 MGHDK and CDR2 SYGVNS. This CDR3 is 13 amino acids long. The CDR3 loop reads CASSTTDQGTQYF. Written as DNA, the CDR3 is TGTGCCAGCAGTACGACGGACCAGGGGACCCAGTACTTC.

This clone appeared a few times. This chain connects TRBV19 to TRBJ1-1; 8 nucleotides match TRBD1. Germline loops: CDR1 LNHDA, CDR2 SQIVND (reference sequence). This CDR3 region has 12 residues. The V gene end was trimmed by 4 bases and the J gene end by 7 bases; junction bases not matched to a gene: 2. CDR3 nucleotides: TGTGCCAGTAGTACGGGGACAGGTGAAGCTTTCTTT. It yields the protein CASSTGTGEAFF.

This clone was picked up one time. The J gene is TRBJ1-2, the V gene TRBV9; 9 nucleotides line up with TRBD1. The junction had 7 bases not matched to a gene; V was cut back by 4 bases and J by 6 bases. The CDR3 is 14 amino acids. Germline CDR1 and CDR2: SGDLS and YYNGEE. CDR3 bases: TGTGCCAGCAGCCTTTTACAGGGGGCCCATGGCTACACCTTC. As protein: CASSLLQGAHGYTF.

The chain employs TRBV18 and TRBJ2-2; TRBD1 is a possible D gene (5 bases). Germline CDR1 is KGHSH and CDR2 is LQKENI. The CDR3 contains 16 residues. The V and J ends lost 1 base and 3 bases respectively, with 12 bases between them. As DNA, the CDR3 is TGTGCCAGCTCACCACGAAAAGGGGCGTACACCGGGGAGCTGTTTTTT. Residues: CASSPRKGAYTGELFF.

J is TRBJ2-6 and V is TRBV5-4; D remains unclear. From germline, CDR1 is SGHNT and CDR2 YYREEE (reference sequence). V was trimmed by 0 bases and J by 2 bases, leaving 6 bases between them. The CDR3 loop spans 15 amino acids. The chain's CDR3 is CASSLDTTGANVLTF. In DNA form, the CDR3 reads TGTGCCAGCAGCTTGGACACCACTGGGGCCAACGTCCTGACTTTC.

A single count supports this clone. V gene TRBV27 combines with J gene TRBJ1-5; D is possibly TRBD1 (6 bases). V lost 2 bases and J 2 bases, leaving 10 bases between the germline ends. CDR1 and CDR2 from the germline V gene are MNHEY and SMNVEV (reference sequence). CDR3 size: 15 residues. The DNA of the CDR3 is TGTGCCAGCAGTTTAAAGGGGGGGGGCAATCAGCCCCAGCATTTT. Protein product: CASSLKGGGNQPQHF.

This chain links TRBV16 with TRBJ2-4; possible D gene TRBD1, 6 bases. V lost 6 bases and J 2 bases, leaving 11 bases between the germline ends. CDR1 and CDR2 from the germline V gene are KGHSY and FQNENV. The CDR3 is made up of 14 amino acids. CDR3 in DNA: TGTGCCAGCAGTTCCACAGGGACCAAAAACATTCAGTACTTC. This sequence encodes CASSSTGTKNIQYF.

The chain employs TRBV5-4 and TRBJ2-7; 8 nucleotides align to TRBD2. Germline CDR1 reads SGHNT; CDR2 reads YYREEE (reference sequence). This CDR3 region has 14 residues. V was pared by 0 bases and J by 1 base, with 0 bases of the junction left unmatched. The CDR3 is CASSLERGSYEQYF. The CDR3 DNA sequence: TGTGCCAGCAGCTTGGAGCGGGGGTCCTACGAGCAGTACTTC. The complete variable domain, with remaining parts taken from reference TRBV5-4 and TRBJ2-7, reads ETGVTQSPTHLIKTRGQQVTLRCSSQSGHNTVSWYQQALGQGPQFIFQYYREEENGRGNFPPRFSGLQFPNYSSELNVNALELDDSALYLCASSLERGSYEQYFGPGTRLTVT.

The J gene is TRBJ1-5, the V gene TRBV27; tentative D call: TRBD1 (5 bases). The V and J ends lost 4 bases and 10 bases respectively, with 11 bases between them. CDR1 and CDR2 (germline): MNHEY, SMNVEV (reference sequence). This CDR3 comprises 12 residues. The CDR3 region is CASSSGARPQHF. DNA of the CDR3: TGTGCCAGCAGTTCTGGGGCCCGACCCCAGCATTTT.

In the case of this clone: Other nucleotide sequences in the sample specify the same CDR3. This chain connects TRBV6-1 to TRBJ2-3, with 11 bases that match TRBD2. This CDR3 has 17 amino acids. Germline V gene data show CDR1 as MNHNS and CDR2 as SASEGT. Trimming at V came to 2 bases and at J to 3 bases, leaving 7 bases not matched to a gene. CDR3 loop: CASSESGLAGGTDTQYF. CDR3 sequence (DNA): TGTGCCAGCAGTGAATCCGGGCTAGCGGGGGGTACAGATACGCAGTATTTT.

This clone was seen a handful of times. J is TRBJ1-1 and V is TRBV7-8, with 8 bases identical to TRBD1. CDR3 length: 17 amino acids. Germline CDR1 SGHVS, CDR2 FQNEAQ. With V trimmed by 2 bases and J by 1 base, 9 bases remained unmatched. Written as DNA, the CDR3 is TGTGCCAGCAGCTTACCCTTAGGACAGGGCCCGAACACTGAAGCTTTCTTT. This encodes CASSLPLGQGPNTEAFF. The full variable domain, in which reference TRBV7-8 and TRBJ1-1 provide the parts outside the CDR3, is GAGVSQSPRYKVAKRGQDVALRCDPISGHVSLFWYQQALGQGPEFLTYFQNEAQLDKSGLPSDRFFAERPEGSVSTLKIQRTQQEDSAVYLCASSLPLGQGPNTEAFFGQGTRLTVV.

J is TRBJ2-2 and V is TRBV7-6; 7 positions agree with TRBD1. The ends lost 1 base at V and 4 bases at J; junction bases unmatched: 6. Germline CDR1 reads SGHVS; CDR2 reads FNYEAQ. The length of the CDR3 is 16 residues. The CDR3 region has the DNA TGTGCCAGCAGCTTAGTAAAGGCAGGGGGCACCGGGGAGCTGTTTTTT. The encoded protein is CASSLVKAGGTGELFF.

The genes are TRBV5-6 and TRBJ2-1; D ambiguous. This CDR3 spans 13 amino acids. The V end lost 4 bases, the J end lost 6 bases, and 11 bases lay between the germline ends. Germline V CDR1 and CDR2: SGHDT, YYEEEE. The DNA of the CDR3 is TGTGCCAGCAGCCCGGTTACCTTCAATGAGCAGTTCTTC. Protein sequence: CASSPVTFNEQFF.

The V gene is TRBV6-5, the J gene TRBJ1-5; D gene ambiguous. This CDR3 is built from 14 residues. V gave up 0 bases and J gave up 4 bases, with 7 bases separating them. From germline, CDR1 is MNHEY and CDR2 SVGAGI. CDR3 residues: CASSYSGGNQPQHF. DNA of the CDR3: TGTGCCAGCAGTTACTCAGGAGGGAATCAGCCCCAGCATTTT.

The J gene is TRBJ1-2, the V gene TRBV11-2; 8 bases are shared with TRBD1. The CDR3 loop spans 13 amino acids. Germline V lookup: CDR1 SGHAT, CDR2 FQNNGV. The junction had 10 bases not matched to a gene; V was cut back by 8 bases and J by 8 bases. DNA of the CDR3: TGTGCCAGCGATTCTTTCAGGGGGCTGGGCTACACCTTC. Translated, it gives CASDSFRGLGYTF.

The V and J genes are TRBV6-4 and TRBJ1-5, with a possible D match to TRBD1 (6 bases). CDR3 length equals 15 residues. Germline CDR1 reads MRHNA; CDR2 reads SNTAGT. V dropped 2 bases and J dropped 6 bases, with 14 bases sitting between them. In nucleotides, the CDR3 is TGTGCCAGCAGTGACCGGCCAGGGGTGACTCAGCCCCAGCATTTT. Encoded protein: CASSDRPGVTQPQHF.

This chain links TRBV10-2 with TRBJ1-2; TRBD1 might be the D (6 bases). V shed 2 bases and J shed 3 bases, with 10 bases lying between them. The CDR3 has 14 amino acids. Germline CDR1 and CDR2: WSHSY and SAAADI. Here the CDR3 reads CASSEDAGDYGYTF. CDR3 in DNA: TGCGCCAGCAGTGAGGACGCAGGGGACTATGGCTACACCTTC.

The rearrangement links TRBV10-3 to TRBJ1-1; 7 nucleotides match TRBD1. V shed 7 bases and J 4 bases; nucleotides not matched to a gene: 6. CDR1 ENHRY and CDR2 SYGVKD come from the germline V gene. The CDR3 spans 13 residues. The chain's CDR3 is CAITDRVGTEAFF. Written as DNA, the CDR3 is TGTGCCATCACTGACAGGGTCGGCACTGAAGCTTTCTTT.

This sequence joins TRBV6-5 and TRBJ2-7; a possible D gene is TRBD1 (6 bases). V was pared by 0 bases and J by 4 bases, with 16 bases between. Germline V gene data show CDR1 as MNHEY and CDR2 as SVGAGI. This CDR3 is 16 amino acids long. The CDR3 region is CASSYSGGRAIYEQYF. The CDR3 DNA is TGTGCCAGCAGTTACTCTGGGGGCAGGGCCATTTACGAGCAGTACTTC.

This sequence joins TRBV7-9 and TRBJ2-7; 9 bases are a match to TRBD1. From germline, CDR1 is SEHNR and CDR2 FQNEAQ (reference sequence). V was pared by 2 bases and J by 2 bases, with 7 bases of the junction left unmatched. This CDR3 comprises 16 residues. In DNA form, the CDR3 reads TGTGCCAGCAGCTTACCGGGACAGGGACAACCCTACGAGCAGTACTTC. Translated: CASSLPGQGQPYEQYF.

V usage is TRBV19 and J usage is TRBJ1-2; 7 bases are a match to TRBD1. Germline-derived CDR1 and CDR2 are LNHDA and SQIVND (reference sequence). The CDR3 covers 13 residues. The junction had 6 bases not matched to a gene; V was cut back by 9 bases and J by 2 bases. The CDR3 DNA follows: TGTGCCAGCTGGACAGGTGAAAACTATGGCTACACCTTC. Translating it yields CASWTGENYGYTF.

The J gene is TRBJ1-4, the V gene TRBV25-1; D not resolved. The germline V and J ends were trimmed by 2 bases and 8 bases, with 15 bases remaining between them. The germline V gene encodes CDR1 MGHDK and CDR2 SYGVNS. This CDR3 is 15 amino acids long. The CDR3 bases are TGTGCCAGCAGTGAACGTTGGGAAGGAGGGGAAAAACTGTTTTTT. Translating it yields CASSERWEGGEKLFF.

Regarding this clone: Other DNA sequences within the sample encode an identical CDR3. V is TRBV7-9 and J is TRBJ1-1; TRBD1 matches 7 bases. Per germline, CDR1 SEHNR and CDR2 FQNEAQ (reference sequence). The ends lost 2 bases at V and 3 bases at J; junction bases unmatched: 6. The CDR3 extends over 15 amino acids. CDR3 DNA sequence: TGTGCCAGCAGCTTACAGGGGGGTACAGACACTGAAGCTTTCTTT. This gives the protein CASSLQGGTDTEAFF.

The gene calls are TRBV5-1 and TRBJ1-1, with a weak D call TRBD1 (6 bases). The CDR3 is 14 residues long. Deletions cut 4 bases from V and 0 bases from J, with 10 bases between. The V gene's germline CDR1 is SGHRS and CDR2 YFSETQ. For the CDR3, the DNA is TGCGCCAGCAGCGCGAGGACAGTGAACACTGAAGCTTTCTTT. Amino acids: CASSARTVNTEAFF.

This chain joins TRBV18 and TRBJ2-6; 7 bases match TRBD1. The CDR3 has 16 residues. V dropped 5 bases and J dropped 2; count of bases not matched to a gene: 6. CDR1 is KGHSH, CDR2 LQKENI, per germline. The CDR3 sequence: CASSVAGGTGANVLTF. CDR3 bases: TGTGCCAGCTCAGTCGCAGGGGGAACTGGGGCCAACGTCCTGACTTTC.

The gene calls are TRBV6-6 and TRBJ1-6; tentatively, D is TRBD1 (5 bases). Germline CDR1 is MNHNY and CDR2 is SVGAGI (reference sequence). Trimming took 5 bases from V and 5 from J, leaving 10 bases between them. This CDR3 is built from 14 residues. The CDR3, as DNA: TGTGCCAGCAGTGTGACAGTTGATAATTCACCCCTCCACTTT. Protein: CASSVTVDNSPLHF.